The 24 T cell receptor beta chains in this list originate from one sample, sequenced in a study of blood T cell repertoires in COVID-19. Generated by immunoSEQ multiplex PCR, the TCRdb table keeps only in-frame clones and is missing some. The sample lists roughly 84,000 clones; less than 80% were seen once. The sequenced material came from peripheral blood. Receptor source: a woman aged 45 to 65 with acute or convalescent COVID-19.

CDR3 DNA: TGTGCCAGCAGTTACGGGACAGGATTCGGAAACACCATATATTTT. This gives the protein CASSYGTGFGNTIYF. V usage is TRBV6-6 and J usage is TRBJ1-3; 8 nucleotides align to TRBD1. The length of the CDR3 is 15 residues. The germline V gene encodes CDR1 MNHNY and CDR2 SVGAGI (reference sequence). V shed 2 bases and J 4 bases; nucleotides not matched to a gene: 4.

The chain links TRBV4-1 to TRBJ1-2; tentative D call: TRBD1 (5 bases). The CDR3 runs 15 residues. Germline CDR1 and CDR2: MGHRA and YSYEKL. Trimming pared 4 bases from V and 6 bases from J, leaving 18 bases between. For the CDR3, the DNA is TGCGCCAGCAGCCTTACCCTGGGGGGTAGGGATGGCTACACCTTC. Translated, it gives CASSLTLGGRDGYTF.

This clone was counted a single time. CDR3 protein: CASSYSKGGNQPQHF. The CDR3 DNA reads as TGTGCCAGCAGTTACTCGAAAGGGGGTAATCAGCCCCAGCATTTT. V is TRBV6-6 and J is TRBJ1-5; D perhaps matches TRBD1 (6 bases). The V gene lost 0 bases and the J gene lost 4 bases, with 10 bases spanning the gap. Germline CDR1 and CDR2: MNHNY and SVGAGI (reference sequence). The CDR3 contains 15 residues.

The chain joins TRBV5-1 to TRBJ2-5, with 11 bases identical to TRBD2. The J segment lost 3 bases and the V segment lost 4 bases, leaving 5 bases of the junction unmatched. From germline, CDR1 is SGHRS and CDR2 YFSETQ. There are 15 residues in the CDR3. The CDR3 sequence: CASSMGTSGEETQYF. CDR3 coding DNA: TGCGCCAGCAGCATGGGGACTAGCGGTGAAGAGACCCAGTACTTC. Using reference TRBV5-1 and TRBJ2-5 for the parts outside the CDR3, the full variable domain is KAGVTQTPRYLIKTRGQQVTLSCSPISGHRSVSWYQQTPGQGLQFLFEYFSETQRNKGNFPGRFSGRQFSNSRSEMNVSTLELGDSALYLCASSMGTSGEETQYFGPGTRLLVL.

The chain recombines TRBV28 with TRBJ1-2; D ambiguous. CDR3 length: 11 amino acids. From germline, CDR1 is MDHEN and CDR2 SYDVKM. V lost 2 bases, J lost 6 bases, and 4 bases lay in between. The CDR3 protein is CASSLADGYTF. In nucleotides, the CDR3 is TGTGCCAGCAGTTTAGCGGATGGCTACACCTTC.

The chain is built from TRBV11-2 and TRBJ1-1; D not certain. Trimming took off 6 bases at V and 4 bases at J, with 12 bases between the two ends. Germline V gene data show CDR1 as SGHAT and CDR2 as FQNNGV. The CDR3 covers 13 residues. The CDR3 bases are TGTGCCAGCAGGAGGGCCCTAGCCACTGAAGCTTTCTTT. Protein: CASRRALATEAFF.

As DNA, the CDR3 is TGTGCCAGCAGCTTAACAGGGCATTCAAACACCGGGGAGCTGTTTTTT. This translates into CASSLTGHSNTGELFF. The rearrangement links TRBV7-9 to TRBJ2-2; tentatively, D is TRBD1 (6 bases). Germline assignment: CDR1 SEHNR and CDR2 FQNEAQ (reference sequence). Trimming left V 2 bases short and J 2 bases short, with 12 bases between. This CDR3 contains 16 residues.

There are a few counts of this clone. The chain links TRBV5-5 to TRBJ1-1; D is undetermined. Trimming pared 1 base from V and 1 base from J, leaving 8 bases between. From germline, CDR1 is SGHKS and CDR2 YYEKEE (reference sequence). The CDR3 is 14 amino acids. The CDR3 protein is CASSLWRGNTEAFF. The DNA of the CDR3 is TGTGCCAGCAGCTTGTGGCGGGGGAACACTGAAGCTTTCTTT.

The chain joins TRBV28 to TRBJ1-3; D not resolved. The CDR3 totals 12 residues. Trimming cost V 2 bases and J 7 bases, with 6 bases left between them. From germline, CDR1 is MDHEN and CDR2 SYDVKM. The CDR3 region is CASSLNLNTIYF. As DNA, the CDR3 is TGTGCCAGCAGTTTAAATCTCAACACCATATATTTT.

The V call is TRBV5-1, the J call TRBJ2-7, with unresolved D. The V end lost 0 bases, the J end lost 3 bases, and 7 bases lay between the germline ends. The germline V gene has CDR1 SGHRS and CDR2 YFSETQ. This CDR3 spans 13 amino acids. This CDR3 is CASSLDPIYEQYF. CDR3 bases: TGCGCCAGCAGCTTGGATCCCATCTACGAGCAGTACTTC.

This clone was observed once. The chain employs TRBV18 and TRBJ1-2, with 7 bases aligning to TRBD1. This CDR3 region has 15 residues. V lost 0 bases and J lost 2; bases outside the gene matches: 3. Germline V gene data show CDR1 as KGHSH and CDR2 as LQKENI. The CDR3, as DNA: TGTGCCAGCTCACCACCGGGACAGTCCAACTATGGCTACACCTTC. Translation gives CASSPPGQSNYGYTF.

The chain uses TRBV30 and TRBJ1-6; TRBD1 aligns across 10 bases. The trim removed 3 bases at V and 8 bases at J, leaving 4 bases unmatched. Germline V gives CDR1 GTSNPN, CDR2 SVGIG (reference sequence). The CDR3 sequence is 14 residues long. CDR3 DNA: TGTGCCTGGAGCGGGACAGGGGTTTATTCACCCCTCCACTTT. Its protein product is CAWSGTGVYSPLHF. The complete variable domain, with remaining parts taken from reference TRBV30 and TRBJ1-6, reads SQTIHQWPATLVQPVGSPLSLECTVEGTSNPNLYWYRQAAGRGLQLLFYSVGIGQISSEVPQNLSASRPQDRQFILSSKKLLLSDSGFYLCAWSGTGVYSPLHFGNGTRLTVT.

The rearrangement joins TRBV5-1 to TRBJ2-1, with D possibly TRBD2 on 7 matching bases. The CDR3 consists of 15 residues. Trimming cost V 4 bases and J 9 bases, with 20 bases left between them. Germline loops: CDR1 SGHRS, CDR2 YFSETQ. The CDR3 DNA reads TGCGCCAGCAGCCTGGCTGGGGGGGCCGGGAGTGAGCAGTTCTTC. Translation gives CASSLAGGAGSEQFF.

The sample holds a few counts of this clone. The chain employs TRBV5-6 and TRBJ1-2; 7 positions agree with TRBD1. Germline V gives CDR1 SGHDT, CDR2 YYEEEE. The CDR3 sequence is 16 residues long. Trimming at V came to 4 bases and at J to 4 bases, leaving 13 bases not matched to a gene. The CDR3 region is CASSPMEGAQSYGYTF. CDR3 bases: TGTGCCAGCAGCCCGATGGAGGGGGCGCAGAGCTATGGCTACACCTTC.

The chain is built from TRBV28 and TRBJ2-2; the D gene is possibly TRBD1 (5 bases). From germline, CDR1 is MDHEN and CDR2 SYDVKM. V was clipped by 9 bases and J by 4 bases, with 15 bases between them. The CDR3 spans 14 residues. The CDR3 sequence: CASTSDSGTGELFF. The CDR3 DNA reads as TGTGCCAGTACCTCCGACAGTGGCACCGGGGAGCTGTTTTTT.

In nucleotides, the CDR3 is TGTGCCAGCAGTTTACCGGGGGGCGGGAACGAGCAGTACTTC. It codes for CASSLPGGGNEQYF. The chain employs TRBV28 and TRBJ2-7; a possible D gene is TRBD2 (7 bases). Trimming pared 2 bases from V and 5 bases from J, leaving 13 bases between. This CDR3 has 14 amino acids. Germline CDR1 reads MDHEN; CDR2 reads SYDVKM.

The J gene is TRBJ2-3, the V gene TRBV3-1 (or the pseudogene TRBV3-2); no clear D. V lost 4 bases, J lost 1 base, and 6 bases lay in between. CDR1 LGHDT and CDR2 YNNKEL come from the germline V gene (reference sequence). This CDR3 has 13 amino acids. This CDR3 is CASSRGRTDTQYF. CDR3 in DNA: TGTGCCAGCAGCCGTGGCCGCACAGATACGCAGTATTTT.

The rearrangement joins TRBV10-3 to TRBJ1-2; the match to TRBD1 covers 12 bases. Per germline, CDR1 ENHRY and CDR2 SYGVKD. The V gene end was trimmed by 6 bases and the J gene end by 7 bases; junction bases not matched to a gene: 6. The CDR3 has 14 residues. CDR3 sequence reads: CAISPGQGAGGYTF. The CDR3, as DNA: TGTGCCATCAGCCCGGGACAGGGGGCAGGTGGCTACACCTTC.

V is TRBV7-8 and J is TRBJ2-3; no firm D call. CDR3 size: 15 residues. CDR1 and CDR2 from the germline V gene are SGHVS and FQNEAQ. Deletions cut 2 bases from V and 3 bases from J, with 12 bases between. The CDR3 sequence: CASSLTLANTDTQYF. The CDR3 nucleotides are TGTGCCAGCAGCTTAACGTTGGCAAATACAGATACGCAGTATTTT.

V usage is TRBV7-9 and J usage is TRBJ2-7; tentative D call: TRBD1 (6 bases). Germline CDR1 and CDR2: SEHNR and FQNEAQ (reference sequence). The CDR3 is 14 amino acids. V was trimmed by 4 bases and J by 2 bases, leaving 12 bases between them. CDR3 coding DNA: TGTGCCAGCAGCTCTGGGACACACCCCTACGAGCAGTACTTC. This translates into CASSSGTHPYEQYF. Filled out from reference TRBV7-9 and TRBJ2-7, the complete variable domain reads DTGVSQNPRHKITKRGQNVTFRCDPISEHNRLYWYRQTLGQGPEFLTYFQNEAQLEKSRLLSDRFSAERPKGSFSTLEIQRTEQGDSAMYLCASSSGTHPYEQYFGPGTRLTVT.

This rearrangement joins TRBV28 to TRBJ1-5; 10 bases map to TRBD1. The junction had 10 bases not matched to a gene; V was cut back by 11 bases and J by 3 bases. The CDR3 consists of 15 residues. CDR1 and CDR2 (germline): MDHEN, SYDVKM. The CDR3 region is CAGGTGVALNQPQHF. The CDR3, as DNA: TGTGCCGGCGGGACAGGGGTCGCCCTCAATCAGCCCCAGCATTTT.

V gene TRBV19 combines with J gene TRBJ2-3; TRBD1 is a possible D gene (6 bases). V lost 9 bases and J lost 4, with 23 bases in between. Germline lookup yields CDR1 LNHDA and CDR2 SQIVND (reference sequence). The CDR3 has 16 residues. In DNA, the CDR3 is TGTGCCAGCCGTCCTGCCGGGACACCCGCCGCAGATACGCAGTATTTT. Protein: CASRPAGTPAADTQYF.

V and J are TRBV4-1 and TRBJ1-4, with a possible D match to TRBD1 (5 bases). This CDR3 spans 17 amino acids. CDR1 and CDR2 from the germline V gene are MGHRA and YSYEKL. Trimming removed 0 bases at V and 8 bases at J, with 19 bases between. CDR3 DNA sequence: TGCGCCAGCAGCCAAGACTGGGGGAGGATGGTAAGGGAAAAACTGTTTTTT. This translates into CASSQDWGRMVREKLFF.

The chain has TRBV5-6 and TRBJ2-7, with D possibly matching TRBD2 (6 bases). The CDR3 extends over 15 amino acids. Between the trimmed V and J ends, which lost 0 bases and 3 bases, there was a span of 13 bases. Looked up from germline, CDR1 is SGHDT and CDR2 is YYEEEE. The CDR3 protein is CASSLGGGDFYEQYF. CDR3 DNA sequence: TGTGCCAGCAGCTTGGGTGGCGGGGACTTCTACGAGCAGTACTTC.